This TCR beta chain was obtained from a study of blood T cell repertoires in COVID-19. Per the original methods: Nucleated cell number was recorded as an estimate derived from reference gene primer amplification. Produced via immunoSEQ multiplex PCR; TCRdb's table is partial and in-frame only. V, J and clone size are those of that table, while D and trimming were read from the DNA. Among 150,000 or so clones listed, more than 75% were seen once. One Seattle source followed patients from active infection through their disease course. V lost 4 bases and J 1 base, leaving 12 bases between the germline ends. Per germline, CDR1 SGHDT and CDR2 YYEEEE. This CDR3 is built from 15 residues.

The clonotype was recovered from a woman in her seventies with COVID-19, enrolled during active disease. Sequencing was carried out using peripheral blood. The V gene is TRBV5-6, the J gene TRBJ1-5, with unresolved D. CDR3 sequence reads: CASSPGGRSNQPQHF. The DNA of the CDR3 is TGTGCCAGCAGCCCTGGAGGGCGGAGCAATCAGCCCCAGCATTTT.